This passage covers 13 T cell receptor beta chains from one sample sequenced in a study of regulatory T cells in long-lasting Graves disease. Time point in this sample: newly diagnosed GD, antithyroid drugs for less than 3 months. The authors made the TCR library using RNA they extracted from PBMCs. The authors built TCR beta libraries using iRepertoire HTBI primers and Arm-PCR of CDR3 regions. TCRdb re-derived calls from the multiplex PCR reads in MiXCR, one entry per CDR3 protein. Among hundreds of thousands of distinct CDR3 sequences, about 15% were seen once, and the ten largest hold around 12%. These data were likewise used in another study, on T cells in Graves' hyperthyroidism and ophthalmopathy.

Specimen: peripheral blood mononuclear cells (PBMCs), collected at new diagnosis, from a patient treated with antithyroid drugs. The receptors shown here come from a man aged 18 to 29 with Graves disease.

Worth noting for this clonotype: One junction end disagrees with the germline gene, perhaps due to a read error. The chain links TRBV2 to TRBJ2-2; 10 nucleotides line up with TRBD1. This CDR3 region has 17 residues. Germline V CDR1 and CDR2: SNHLY, FYNNEI. The CDR3 coding sequence is TGTGCCAGCGGTGAGGGACAGGGGCGAGCCAGAACCGGGGAGCTGTTTTTT. It yields the protein CASGEGQGRARTGELFF.

The chain couples TRBV28 to TRBJ2-1; no reliable D call. The J call is doubtful: the DNA matches TRBJ2-5 better. The CDR3 has 11 residues. Germline-derived CDR1 and CDR2 are MDHEN and SYDVKM. The DNA for the CDR3 is TGTGCCAGCGGCCTGTGGGAGACCCAGTACTTC. It specifies CASGLWETQYF.

This clonotype was observed a few times. V gene TRBV7-8 combines with J gene TRBJ1-3; D remains unclear. CDR1 and CDR2 from the germline V gene are SGHVS and FQNEAQ. The CDR3 extends over 16 amino acids. V dropped 1 base and J dropped 2 bases, with 12 bases sitting between them. The CDR3 is CASSLGIGRAGNTIYF. The CDR3, as DNA: TGTGCCAGCAGCTTAGGAATTGGACGGGCTGGAAACACCATATATTTT.

This clonotype was observed a few times. The chain couples TRBV4-1 to TRBJ2-7, with D possibly TRBD2 on 7 matching bases. The CDR3 runs to 14 residues. The V gene lost 1 base and the J gene lost 6 bases, with 13 bases spanning the gap. From germline, CDR1 is MGHRA and CDR2 YSYEKL. The CDR3 region has the DNA TGCGCCAGCAGCCAAGCCAGGGGAGGGCGCGAGCAGTACTTC. It yields the protein CASSQARGGREQYF.

Worth noting for this clonotype: The final CDR3 position lacks the conserved phenylalanine or tryptophan, pointing to a likely read error. The DNA is left out, because the CDR3 cannot be placed on it with certainty; the CDR3 is given as TCRdb lists it. The V and J genes are TRBV27 and TRBJ2-7; the table's D call of TRBD1 was not tested on the DNA. The CDR3 spans 9 residues, counting both ends. CDR1 is MNHEY and CDR2 is SMNVEV in the germline V gene (reference sequence). The CDR3 here is CASSLRPGT.

The chain couples TRBV13 to TRBJ2-7, with 8 nucleotides matching TRBD2. Per the germline V gene, CDR1 is PRHDT and CDR2 is FYEKMQ (reference sequence). Unmatched junction bases numbered 9, after V lost 2 bases and J lost 3 bases. The CDR3 spans 16 residues. The CDR3 is CASSLSAGVLYYEQYF. The DNA for the CDR3 is TGTGCCAGCAGCTTATCAGCGGGAGTACTATACTACGAGCAGTACTTC. The full variable domain, its missing parts supplied by reference TRBV13 and TRBJ2-7, is AAGVIQSPRHLIKEKRETATLKCYPIPRHDTVYWYQQGPGQDPQFLISFYEKMQSDKGSIPDRFSAQQFSDYHSELNMSSLELGDSALYFCASSLSAGVLYYEQYFGPGTRLTVT.

V is TRBV25-1 and J is TRBJ2-3; D gene uncertain. The J call may be incorrect, as the DNA end agrees better with TRBJ2-5. The CDR3 is made up of 13 amino acids. Germline CDR1 is MGHDK and CDR2 is SYGVNS. CDR3 nucleotide sequence: TGTGCCAGCAGTGAATTGGTTGTAAAGACCCAGTACTTC. It specifies CASSELVVKTQYF.

This clonotype was seen at least ten times. V is TRBV27 and J is TRBJ1-2; possibly TRBD1 for D (5 bases). Trimming left V 2 bases short and J 4 bases short, with 11 bases between. The CDR3 sequence is 14 residues long. CDR1 is MNHEY and CDR2 is SMNVEV in the germline V gene (reference sequence). CDR3 amino acids: CASSLGGQAYGYTF. The CDR3 DNA follows: TGTGCCAGCAGTTTAGGCGGACAAGCCTATGGCTACACCTTC.

This clonotype has a count of ten or more. DNA of the CDR3: TGTGCCTGGAGTGTAGGCCAGCAAGAGACCCAGTACTTC. Its translation is CAWSVGQQETQYF. The chain has TRBV30 and TRBJ2-5, with D unresolved. The CDR3 is made up of 13 amino acids. Trimming left V 0 bases short and J 2 bases short, with 7 bases between. CDR1 GTSNPN and CDR2 SVGIG come from the germline V gene (reference sequence).

The chain carries TRBV6-1 and TRBJ1-5; TRBD1 agrees at 7 bases. V lost 6 bases to trimming and J lost 7 bases; unmatched junction nucleotides: 6. Germline V gives CDR1 MNHNS, CDR2 SASEGT. The CDR3 has 13 residues. The CDR3 DNA reads TGTGCCAGCAGCGACAGGGTAGAACAGCCCCAGCATTTT. It translates to CASSDRVEQPQHF.

This clonotype was seen ten or more times. V is TRBV3-1 and J is TRBJ2-5; D may correspond to TRBD1 or TRBD2 (6 bases each). V was shortened by 0 bases and J by 13 bases, with 12 bases between the two germline ends. The CDR3 totals 12 residues. Germline V CDR1 and CDR2: LGHDT, YNNKEL (reference sequence). The CDR3 DNA follows: TGTGCCAGCAGCCAAGATCTTTCGGGGGCGTACTTC. Protein product: CASSQDLSGAYF.

This clonotype has only a few counts. The V gene is TRBV28, the J gene TRBJ2-1; 7 positions agree with TRBD2. There are 14 residues in the CDR3. Germline lookup yields CDR1 MDHEN and CDR2 SYDVKM. The J segment lost 5 bases and the V segment lost 2 bases, leaving 3 bases of the junction unmatched. The CDR3 nucleotides read TGTGCCAGCAGTTTAGGCGGGAGCCACAATGAGCAGTTCTTC. Protein: CASSLGGSHNEQFF.

This clonotype was detected ten times or more. The rearrangement joins TRBV11-2 to TRBJ2-4, with D perhaps TRBD1 or TRBD2 (6 bases each). Trimming removed 5 bases from V and 6 bases from J, with 23 bases in between. The CDR3 is 17 residues long. Germline V CDR1 and CDR2: SGHAT, FQNNGV. CDR3 residues: CASSGWTIQLGGNIQYF. The CDR3 nucleotides are TGTGCCAGCAGCGGATGGACTATCCAACTAGGGGGAAACATTCAGTACTTC. The full variable domain, its missing parts supplied by reference TRBV11-2 and TRBJ2-4, is EAGVAQSPRYKIIEKRQSVAFWCNPISGHATLYWYQQILGQGPKLLIQFQNNGVVDDSQLPKDRFSAERLKGVDSTLKIQPAKLEDSAVYLCASSGWTIQLGGNIQYFGAGTRLSVL.